The source of this TCR beta chain is a study of blood T cell repertoires in COVID-19 (TCRdb year 2020). Broadly, across the study: Samples from collaborators originated in the United States, Italy and Spain and spanned both the acute and convalescent phases of COVID-19. The repertoires were released in a freely available public database meant as a resource for research on the immune response to SARS-CoV-2. Where HLA class I and class II types were available, the types were taken from metadata supplied by the sample provider, not from assay-based typing. The prospective study material was composed of cDNA or gDNA derived from T cells, B-cell-depleted T cells, or PBMCs. The samples were drawn from the first 160 participants of the ongoing ImmuneRACE study and from 1,254 subjects provided by 6 global collaborators. Nearly every sample came with metadata listing a de-identified subject ID, COVID-19 status, age in years and sex. Subjects who had been exposed to COVID-19, were actively infected with it, or had recovered from it provided the deeply sampled blood TCRbeta repertoires that made up the dataset. Broad study findings and their caveats: The amount of clinical and demographic metadata varied by source and participant and was provided uncurated.

One collaborating source in Seattle enrolled patients while the patients were actively infected and followed the patients over time throughout the course of disease. Each collaborating institution followed its own protocols to collect whole blood in K2EDTA tubes. For TCRbeta analysis, collaborator samples were shipped as frozen whole blood, as isolated PBMCs, or as DNA extracted from either sample type. TCRbeta CDR3 regions were amplified from genomic DNA using the immunoSEQ Assay, a bias-controlled multiplex PCR. In the source study's methods: The number of nucleated cells in each sample was estimated from the amplification of reference gene primers within the assay. Sequence reads were collapsed and filtered to measure the absolute abundance of every unique TCRbeta CDR3 rearrangement. For each sample, productive Simpson clonality was calculated as the square root of Simpson's diversity index over productive rearrangements. TCRdb holds this immuneACCESS table with in-frame rearrangements only. Some clones are missing; in checked studies, unresolved V genes explain under half, and the rest has no known cause. Clone size and V and J calls were adopted from that table, with D and trimming inferred from the DNA. The sample table records about 24,000 clones; roughly nine tenths of these occur just once. The top ten clones comprise 27% of the sample.

Regarding this clone: No antigen is known for it. No much larger clone is present one base from it, and per-base qualities are unavailable.

From its cysteine to its phenylalanine, the CDR3 spans 14 amino acids. Only the CDR3 part of the read is kept: 42 bases, read in frame from the first base. Taken from the germline V gene, the CDR1 and CDR2 loops are SQVTM and ANQGSEA. Trimming removed 6 bases from V and 0 bases from J, leaving 11 bases between the germline ends. Sequenced input: peripheral blood. The chain couples TRBV29-1 to TRBJ2-2; the D gene cannot be resolved reliably. The TCR was taken from a man between 65 and 85 years old with COVID-19, enrolled during active disease. At the DNA level, the sequence is TGCAGCGTACCTGGGCCTTCGAACACCGGGGAGCTGTTTTTT. This is translated as CSVPGPSNTGELFF.